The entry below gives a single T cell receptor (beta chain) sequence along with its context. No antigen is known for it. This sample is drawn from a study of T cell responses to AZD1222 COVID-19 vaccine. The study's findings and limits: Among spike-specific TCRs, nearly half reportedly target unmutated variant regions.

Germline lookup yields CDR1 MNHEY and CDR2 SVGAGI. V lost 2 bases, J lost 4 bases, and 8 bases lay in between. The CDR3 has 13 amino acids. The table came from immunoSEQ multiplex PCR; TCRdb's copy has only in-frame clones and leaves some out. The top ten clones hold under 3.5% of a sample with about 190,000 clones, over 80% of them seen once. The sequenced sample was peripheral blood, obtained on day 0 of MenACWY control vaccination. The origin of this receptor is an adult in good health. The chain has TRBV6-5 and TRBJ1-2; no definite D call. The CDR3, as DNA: TGTGCCAGCAGTTACAAGGGAGCCTATGGCTACACCTTC. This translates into CASSYKGAYGYTF.